The sequence of this TCR beta chain was determined in a study of OX40 agonist ivuxolimab in advanced cancers. Overall study results and limits: CD8+ T cells averaged more expanded clones than CD4+. The authors also found low normalized T-cell clonal expansion in some nonresponders.

As for this clone: The antigen is not known.

Profiled with immunoSEQ multiplex PCR; TCRdb holds only in-frame clones, not every one. This table has some 100,000 clones, about 90% appearing once. Germline CDR1 reads MNHEY; CDR2 reads SVGAGI. Trimming removed 2 bases from V and 9 bases from J; junction bases left unmatched: 3. The CDR3 totals 15 residues. The material sequenced was CD4+ or CD8+ T cells sorted from blood, taken in a trial of the OX40 agonist ivuxolimab. The chain employs TRBV6-5 and TRBJ1-6, with 11 bases fitting TRBD1. The receptor's source is an adult with an advanced solid tumor such as melanoma, head and neck, liver or kidney cancer. The CDR3 DNA follows: TGTGCCAGCAGTTACGGGACAGGGGGGCGTTCACCCCTCCACTTT. Translating gives CASSYGTGGRSPLHF.